These 19 T cell receptor beta chains were all obtained from the same sample, sequenced in a study of T cells in Graves' hyperthyroidism and ophthalmopathy. RNA transcripts served as the template for amplifying TCR beta CDR3 regions. Initially, a first-round RT-PCR of the TCR CDR3 employed the HTBI primer set. Using its own MiXCR run on the multiplex PCR reads, TCRdb lists one record per CDR3 protein. The sample lists approximately 200,000 distinct CDR3 sequences, about a sixth occurring once. The specimen was blood. These receptors were obtained from a man in his forties or fifties with Graves' hyperthyroidism.

This clonotype was seen repeatedly, ten times or more. V gene TRBV20-1 combines with J gene TRBJ1-4, with D uncertain. This CDR3 comprises 11 residues. V lost 6 bases to trimming and J lost 10 bases, with 12 bases between them. The germline V gene has CDR1 DFQATT and CDR2 SNEGSKA (reference sequence). The CDR3 here is CSAAEVGKLFF. CDR3 nucleotide sequence: TGCAGTGCCGCGGAGGTCGGAAAACTGTTTTTT.

This chain uses TRBV19 with TRBJ1-5; the D is unclear. The V end was cut by 1 base, the J end by 3 bases, with 7 bases between. The CDR3 totals 14 residues. Per germline, CDR1 LNHDA and CDR2 SQIVND (reference sequence). CDR3 coding DNA: TGTGCCAGTAGTATAGTTGCAGTCAATCAGCCCCAGCATTTT. The encoded protein is CASSIVAVNQPQHF.

This clonotype showed up many times. The V call is TRBV5-1, the J call TRBJ1-1, with D possibly matching TRBD1 (6 bases). Trimming left V 6 bases short and J 0 bases short, with 15 bases between. The germline CDR1 and CDR2 sequences are SGHRS and YFSETQ. This CDR3 has 15 amino acids. The CDR3 coding sequence is TGCGCCAGCACGGGCACAGGGACCATGAACACTGAAGCTTTCTTT. Translating gives CASTGTGTMNTEAFF.

This clonotype has at least ten counts. This chain links TRBV11-2 with TRBJ1-6; 7 bases are shared with TRBD1. Germline assignment: CDR1 SGHAT and CDR2 FQNNGV. This CDR3 is built from 15 residues. V was pared by 5 bases and J by 7 bases, with 8 bases of the junction left unmatched. CDR3: CASSAPGQLNSPLHF. DNA of the CDR3: TGTGCCAGCAGCGCCCCGGGACAGCTGAATTCACCCCTCCACTTT.

This clonotype was seen once. This chain uses TRBV20-1 with TRBJ2-3, with 13 bases aligning to TRBD2. The germline V gene encodes CDR1 DFQATT and CDR2 SNEGSKA (reference sequence). This CDR3 has 15 amino acids. The V segment lost 5 bases and the J segment 1 base; nucleotides outside the gene matches: 3. The CDR3 coding sequence is TGCAGTGCTCCGACTAGCGGGGGGCGCACAGATACGCAGTATTTT. This translates into CSAPTSGGRTDTQYF.

This clonotype was found many times. This chain uses TRBV7-3 with TRBJ2-1, with 9 bases lining up with TRBD1. Germline CDR1 reads SGHTA; CDR2 reads FQGTGA. The J segment lost 2 bases and the V segment lost 4 bases, leaving 3 bases of the junction unmatched. The CDR3 length is 15 residues. The CDR3 DNA sequence: TGTGCCAGCAGCTCGTACAGGGGGCCCTACAATGAGCAGTTCTTC. It encodes CASSSYRGPYNEQFF.

This clonotype was observed many times. The chain's CDR3 is CSAPSQGETEAFF. As DNA, the CDR3 is TGCAGTGCTCCCTCACAGGGGGAAACTGAAGCTTTCTTT. The V gene is TRBV20-1, the J gene TRBJ1-1; TRBD1 agrees at 8 bases. V was clipped by 5 bases and J by 5 bases; unmatched bases: 7. The CDR3 is 13 residues long. CDR1 and CDR2 from the germline V gene are DFQATT and SNEGSKA (reference sequence).

The chain recombines TRBV28 with TRBJ1-1; 7 nucleotides line up with TRBD1. Germline values: CDR1 MDHEN, CDR2 SYDVKM. The CDR3 has 15 amino acids. Trimming at V came to 6 bases and at J to 3 bases, leaving 10 bases not matched to a gene. The CDR3: CASSPTGVRDTEAFF. In DNA, the CDR3 is TGTGCCAGCAGCCCCACAGGGGTACGGGACACTGAAGCTTTCTTT.

The chain employs TRBV19 and TRBJ1-1; no clear D. Trimming left V 3 bases short and J 1 base short, with 12 bases between. This CDR3 region has 15 residues. Per the germline V gene, CDR1 is LNHDA and CDR2 is SQIVND (reference sequence). This chain's CDR3 is CASSIRPGENTEAFF. DNA for the CDR3: TGTGCCAGTAGTATCCGGCCAGGTGAGAACACTGAAGCTTTCTTT. Filled out from reference TRBV19 and TRBJ1-1, the complete variable domain reads DGGITQSPKYLFRKEGQNVTLSCEQNLNHDAMYWYRQDPGQGLRLIYYSQIVNDFQKGDIAEGYSVSREKKESFPLTVTSAQKNPTAFYLCASSIRPGENTEAFFGQGTRLTVV.

This clonotype was found many times. The chain recombines TRBV30 with TRBJ1-5; unclear D gene. Trimming pared 5 bases from V and 0 bases from J, leaving 5 bases between. The V gene's germline CDR1 is GTSNPN and CDR2 SVGIG (reference sequence). This CDR3 has 12 residues. DNA of the CDR3: TGTGCCTGGGCGAATAGCAATCAGCCCCAGCATTTT. Its translation: CAWANSNQPQHF.

The rearrangement links TRBV13 to TRBJ2-5; 10 bases are shared with TRBD2. The CDR3 is 18 amino acids. Trimming took 5 bases from V and 5 from J; bases not matched to a gene: 17. CDR1 is PRHDT and CDR2 is FYEKMQ in the germline V gene (reference sequence). The DNA of the CDR3 is TGTGCCAGCAGCCGCGGGGGACTAGCGTCTACCTTGGGGGAGACCCAGTACTTC. It specifies CASSRGGLASTLGETQYF. Combining the CDR3 with reference TRBV13 and TRBJ2-5 gives the whole variable domain AAGVIQSPRHLIKEKRETATLKCYPIPRHDTVYWYQQGPGQDPQFLISFYEKMQSDKGSIPDRFSAQQFSDYHSELNMSSLELGDSALYFCASSRGGLASTLGETQYFGPGTRLLVL.

This clonotype was detected a few times. The chain recombines TRBV4-1 with TRBJ2-2; TRBD1 or TRBD2 may be the D gene (5 bases each). V lost 2 bases, J lost 4 bases, and 17 bases lay in between. In germline, CDR1 is MGHRA, CDR2 YSYEKL. The CDR3 spans 17 residues. The CDR3 DNA is TGCGCCAGCAGCCAACCCCCGTTGACAGCGGCCACCGGGGAGCTGTTTTTT. The encoded protein is CASSQPPLTAATGELFF.

A few counts support this clonotype. V gene TRBV29-1 combines with J gene TRBJ2-1; TRBD1 agrees at 11 bases. V was pared by 6 bases and J by 5 bases, with 3 bases of the junction left unmatched. The CDR3 consists of 13 residues. Germline-derived CDR1 and CDR2 are SQVTM and ANQGSEA. CDR3 in DNA: TGCAGCGTCGGGACAGGGGGGGACAATGAGCAGTTCTTC. It is translated as CSVGTGGDNEQFF.

In its sample, this clonotype was seen many times. The chain is built from TRBV6-2 or TRBV6-3 and TRBJ2-7; possibly TRBD2 for D (6 bases). The CDR3 consists of 16 residues. Germline values: CDR1 MNHEY, CDR2 SVGEGT. With 7 bases removed from V and 2 bases from J, the gap between germline ends came to 21 bases. The CDR3 DNA sequence: TGTGCCAGCACCAAGATCCGGGACTTTCTACCCTACGAGCAGTACTTC. Translating gives CASTKIRDFLPYEQYF.

Many counts were recorded for this clonotype. The V and J genes are TRBV24-1 and TRBJ1-5; 10 nucleotides align to TRBD1. The ends lost 3 bases at V and 4 bases at J; junction bases unmatched: 5. The CDR3 is 16 amino acids. CDR1 and CDR2 from the germline V gene are KGHDR and SFDVKD. The chain's CDR3 is CATSDRDRGPNQPQHF. The CDR3 coding sequence is TGTGCCACCAGTGATCGGGACAGGGGTCCGAATCAGCCCCAGCATTTT.

This clonotype was recorded at least ten times. The chain recombines TRBV2 with TRBJ1-2; TRBD1 matches at 10 bases. The CDR3 extends over 16 amino acids. V trimming: 6 bases; J trimming: 4 bases; junction bases outside the gene matches: 11. Germline-derived CDR1 and CDR2 are SNHLY and FYNNEI. The CDR3 DNA sequence: TGTGCCAGCAGACCCGGGACAGGGGAGTCGTCCTATGGCTACACCTTC. Translation gives CASRPGTGESSYGYTF.

This clonotype has a count of ten or more. The gene calls are TRBV6-2 or TRBV6-3 and TRBJ1-1; 7 bases fit TRBD1. Germline V gives CDR1 MNHEY, CDR2 SVGEGT. The CDR3 covers 14 residues. Losses at the gene ends were 1 base for V and 7 bases for J; bases not matched to a gene: 6. CDR3 sequence (DNA): TGTGCCAGCAGTTACTTAAACCGGGACAGTGAAGCTTTCTTT. This gives the protein CASSYLNRDSEAFF.

This clonotype was counted only a few times. A clone one base away is much larger, so this may be a read error. The chain recombines TRBV29-1 with TRBJ2-3; a weak D match, TRBD1 (7 bases). With 4 bases removed from V and 5 bases from J, the gap between germline ends came to 16 bases. This CDR3 spans 14 amino acids. Germline CDR1 is SQVTM and CDR2 is ANQGSEA. CDR3 DNA sequence: TGCAGCGTTGGAGATAGACAGGGAGGAGATACGCAGTATTTT. This codes for CSVGDRQGGDTQYF.

In its sample, this clonotype was seen a few times. This chain uses TRBV6-1 with TRBJ2-5; 8 bases are a match to TRBD1. The V gene end was trimmed by 6 bases and the J gene end by 5 bases; junction bases not matched to a gene: 8. Germline CDR1 and CDR2: MNHNS and SASEGT. The CDR3 consists of 14 residues. The CDR3 sequence: CASRTQGVRETQYF. The CDR3 DNA reads TGTGCCAGCAGGACACAGGGGGTCAGGGAGACCCAGTACTTC.